This passage covers 21 T cell receptor beta chains from one sample sequenced in a study of blood T cell repertoires in COVID-19. Produced via immunoSEQ multiplex PCR; TCRdb's table is partial and in-frame only. The sample shows 150,000 or so clones, roughly nine tenths of them seen only once. The specimen sequenced was PBMCs or T cells enriched from blood (not recorded which). These receptors were collected from a woman between 40 and 50 years old who had been exposed to COVID-19.

There are many counts of this clone. The chain is built from TRBV11-2 and TRBJ2-1; 7 bases match TRBD2. Per germline, CDR1 SGHAT and CDR2 FQNNGV. V lost 5 bases and J lost 4; bases outside the gene matches: 8. There are 15 residues in the CDR3. The CDR3 DNA is TGTGCCAGCAGCCCCGGACTAGACAGATACAATGAGCAGTTCTTC. It specifies CASSPGLDRYNEQFF.

V usage is TRBV5-3 and J usage is TRBJ1-1; 9 bases agree with TRBD1. TRBV5-3 is sorted into the ORF group, with uncertain function. The junction had 8 bases not matched to a gene; V was cut back by 4 bases and J by 10 bases. The CDR3 is 13 residues long. The CDR3, as DNA: TGTGCCAGAAGCAGGTTTTCGGACAGGGGAGCTTTCTTT. Protein product: CARSRFSDRGAFF.

The chain employs TRBV4-1 and TRBJ1-5; D not certain. CDR3 length equals 15 residues. V was cut by 0 bases and J by 4 bases, with 10 bases left in between. Per the germline V gene, CDR1 is MGHRA and CDR2 is YSYEKL. This chain's CDR3 is CASSQEKGGNQPQHF. The CDR3 nucleotides read TGCGCCAGCAGCCAAGAGAAGGGAGGGAATCAGCCCCAGCATTTT.

The rearrangement links TRBV12-5 to TRBJ1-2; D remains unclear. Per germline, CDR1 LGHNT and CDR2 FRNRAP. This CDR3 comprises 15 residues. Trimming left V 1 base short and J 6 bases short, with 15 bases between. CDR3 nucleotides: TGTGCTAGTGGTTTGGGTACATCAGAGAGGGATGGCTACACCTTC. Its protein product is CASGLGTSERDGYTF. The entire variable domain, with the rest obtained from reference TRBV12-5 and TRBJ1-2, is as follows: DARVTQTPRHKVTEMGQEVTMRCQPILGHNTVFWYRQTMMQGLELLAYFRNRAPLDDSGMPKDRFSAEMPDATLATLKIQPSEPRDSAVYFCASGLGTSERDGYTFGSGTRLTVV.

The V call is TRBV4-1, the J call TRBJ1-4; 7 bases match TRBD1. Germline CDR1 MGHRA, CDR2 YSYEKL. CDR3 length: 15 amino acids. The V and J ends lost 3 bases and 9 bases, in that order; junction bases with no gene match: 10. CDR3: CASSQADRESKKLFF. The CDR3, as DNA: TGCGCCAGCAGCCAGGCCGACAGGGAGTCGAAAAAACTGTTTTTT.

The rearrangement links TRBV6-2 or TRBV6-3 to TRBJ1-5; D remains ambiguous. Trimming removed 3 bases from V and 11 bases from J, with 20 bases in between. The CDR3 sequence is 15 residues long. CDR1 MNHEY and CDR2 SVGEGT come from the germline V gene. The CDR3 is CASSYDKDGVVAQHF. For the CDR3, the DNA is TGTGCCAGCAGTTATGATAAGGACGGGGTCGTAGCCCAGCATTTT.

The V and J genes are TRBV23-1 and TRBJ1-1; 9 bases line up with TRBD1. TRBV23-1 is flagged as an ORF with uncertain function. J gave up 6 bases and V 6 bases, and 8 bases lay outside the gene matches. CDR3 length equals 14 residues. The CDR3 DNA is TGCGCCAGCAGAACGGGACAGGGTAAGGCTGAAGCTTTCTTT. Its translation: CASRTGQGKAEAFF.

This clone showed up just a few times. This rearrangement joins TRBV9 to TRBJ2-6; unclear D gene. Per the germline V gene, CDR1 is SGDLS and CDR2 is YYNGEE. V dropped 3 bases and J dropped 2 bases, with 15 bases sitting between them. The CDR3 extends over 17 amino acids. The CDR3 nucleotides read TGTGCCAGCAGCGCCGACCCCACGCGGCCTGGGGCCAACGTCCTGACTTTC. Translated: CASSADPTRPGANVLTF.

The chain joins TRBV6-5 to TRBJ1-1; a possible D gene is TRBD1 (5 bases). Between the trimmed V and J ends, which lost 6 bases and 3 bases, there was a span of 8 bases. CDR1 is MNHEY, CDR2 SVGAGI, per germline. There are 12 residues in the CDR3. The CDR3 DNA sequence: TGTGCCAGCAGCGCAGGGTACACTGAAGCTTTCTTT. As protein: CASSAGYTEAFF.

The rearrangement links TRBV27 to TRBJ2-7, with 12 nucleotides matching TRBD2. Trimming cost V 4 bases and J 3 bases; bases outside gene matches: 7. The CDR3 extends over 16 amino acids. In germline, CDR1 is MNHEY, CDR2 SMNVEV (reference sequence). CDR3 sequence reads: CASSSSGRGGFYEQYF. The CDR3 coding sequence is TGTGCCAGCAGTTCTAGCGGGAGGGGGGGTTTCTACGAGCAGTACTTC.

This clone was found once. V gene TRBV7-9 combines with J gene TRBJ1-1; a possible D gene is TRBD1 (5 bases). Trimming took off 4 bases at V and 7 bases at J, with 13 bases between the two ends. From germline, CDR1 is SEHNR and CDR2 FQNEAQ (reference sequence). This CDR3 has 13 residues. Written as DNA, the CDR3 is TGTGCCAGCAGCTCCTCAGGGTTGATTGAAGCTTTCTTT. Protein product: CASSSSGLIEAFF.

The chain links TRBV7-9 to TRBJ1-1; 11 nucleotides align to TRBD1. The CDR3 has 19 amino acids. Germline V lookup: CDR1 SEHNR, CDR2 FQNEAQ (reference sequence). The V gene end was trimmed by 5 bases and the J gene end by 4 bases; junction bases not matched to a gene: 18. Here the CDR3 DNA reads TGTGCCAGCAGCCGAACGGGGCAGTGGACAGGGGGCAGGGGCACTGAAGCTTTCTTT. Its translation is CASSRTGQWTGGRGTEAFF.

This rearrangement joins TRBV14 to TRBJ1-1; 7 bases map to TRBD1. Trimming took 1 base from V and 8 from J; bases not matched to a gene: 7. Per germline, CDR1 SGHDN and CDR2 FVKESK. The CDR3 loop spans 14 amino acids. The CDR3 loop reads CASSQGYKGAEAFF. The CDR3 bases are TGTGCCAGCAGCCAAGGTTATAAGGGGGCGGAAGCTTTCTTT.

The chain uses TRBV7-8 and TRBJ2-3; unclear D gene. The CDR3 is 14 residues long. Trimming cost V 2 bases and J 0 bases, with 6 bases left between them. Germline-derived CDR1 and CDR2 are SGHVS and FQNEAQ. In nucleotides, the CDR3 is TGTGCCAGCAGCTTACCGACTAGCACAGATACGCAGTATTTT. The encoded protein is CASSLPTSTDTQYF.

The J gene is TRBJ1-5, the V gene TRBV19; no definite D call. In germline, CDR1 is LNHDA, CDR2 SQIVND (reference sequence). V was trimmed by 5 bases and J by 1 base, leaving 9 bases between them. The CDR3 contains 14 residues. This CDR3 reads CASSLGLSNQPQHF. CDR3 nucleotides: TGTGCCAGTAGTCTAGGTCTGAGCAATCAGCCCCAGCATTTT.

This chain connects TRBV27 to TRBJ1-2; D not certain. Germline V CDR1 and CDR2: MNHEY, SMNVEV (reference sequence). Trimming cost V 6 bases and J 8 bases, with 16 bases left between them. CDR3 length: 13 amino acids. The CDR3 sequence: CASRETSGGGYTF. The CDR3 region has the DNA TGTGCCAGCAGGGAGACGTCAGGAGGCGGCTACACCTTC.

The rearrangement uses TRBV7-9 and TRBJ1-1; possibly TRBD1 for D (5 bases). This CDR3 contains 12 residues. V lost 4 bases, J lost 7 bases, and 10 bases lay in between. Germline values: CDR1 SEHNR, CDR2 FQNEAQ (reference sequence). The CDR3 DNA reads as TGTGCCAGCAGCTCTCAGACAGTTGAAGCTTTCTTT. Residues: CASSSQTVEAFF.

J is TRBJ1-5 and V is TRBV12-3 or TRBV12-4; 7 positions agree with TRBD1. This CDR3 is 13 amino acids long. V was clipped by 2 bases and J by 7 bases; unmatched bases: 2. The CDR3 bases are TGTGCCAGCAGTTTAACAGGGGCCCAGCCCCAGCATTTT. This sequence encodes CASSLTGAQPQHF.

The V call is TRBV19, the J call TRBJ2-2, with D possibly matching TRBD1 (6 bases). The V end lost 6 bases, the J end lost 2 bases, and 13 bases lay between the germline ends. The CDR3 consists of 15 residues. Germline CDR1 LNHDA, CDR2 SQIVND (reference sequence). The CDR3 nucleotides are TGTGCCAGTAGACGACCTGGGGGCAACACCGGGGAGCTGTTTTTT. Translating it yields CASRRPGGNTGELFF.

V is TRBV4-1 and J is TRBJ1-5; D is perhaps TRBD1 (5 bases). V shed 0 bases and J shed 6 bases, with 15 bases lying between them. The length of the CDR3 is 16 residues. Germline-derived CDR1 and CDR2 are MGHRA and YSYEKL. The CDR3: CASSQDQAGLGQPQHF. CDR3 nucleotide sequence: TGCGCCAGCAGCCAAGATCAAGCAGGGTTAGGTCAGCCCCAGCATTTT.

This chain connects TRBV5-6 to TRBJ1-3, with D possibly matching TRBD1 (6 bases). The CDR3 sequence is 13 residues long. Trimming cost V 4 bases and J 5 bases, with 10 bases left between them. The germline CDR1 and CDR2 sequences are SGHDT and YYEEEE. CDR3 DNA: TGTGCCAGCAGCCCTGACAGGAGAAACACCATATATTTT. Protein product: CASSPDRRNTIYF.